This T cell receptor (beta chain) was sequenced in a study of T cells expressing NK-cell markers. Study context: Serological testing identified most of the eight sequenced donors as HCMV-seropositive and one as seronegative. The study's findings and limits: These same clonotypes (in several donors) also led the CD3+CD56-NKG2C+ fraction.

Comments on this clonotype: The antigen remains unidentified.

From germline, CDR1 is LNHDA and CDR2 SQIVND (reference sequence). The CDR3 totals 15 residues. For each CDR3 protein, TCRdb gives one entry from its re-call of the 5' RACE reads, without DNA. Its table records about 460,000 distinct CDR3 sequences. This chain joins TRBV19 and TRBJ2-1; the TRBD1 assignment by TCRdb is unverifiable without DNA. The source of this sequence is a woman between 45 and 60 years old in good health. Material: blood T cells: a sorted CD56 or NKG2C T cell subset, CD4+ or CD8+ T cells, or bulk PBMC T cells (not recorded which). The CDR3 sequence is CASSSRDRGSNEQFF.